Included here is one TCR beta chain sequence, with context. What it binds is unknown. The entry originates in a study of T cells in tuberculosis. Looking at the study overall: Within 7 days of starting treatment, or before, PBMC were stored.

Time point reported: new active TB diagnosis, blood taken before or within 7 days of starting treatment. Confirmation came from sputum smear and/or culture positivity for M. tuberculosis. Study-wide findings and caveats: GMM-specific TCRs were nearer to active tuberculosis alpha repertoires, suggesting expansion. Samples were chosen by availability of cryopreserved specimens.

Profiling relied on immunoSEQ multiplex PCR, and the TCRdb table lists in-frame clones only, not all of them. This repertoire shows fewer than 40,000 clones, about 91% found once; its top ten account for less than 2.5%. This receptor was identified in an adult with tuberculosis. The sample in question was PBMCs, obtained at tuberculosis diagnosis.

DNA of the CDR3: TGCGCCAGCAGCGGCGGGGGGGCCTCCTACGAGCAGTACTTC. Amino acids: CASSGGGASYEQYF. This chain joins TRBV5-1 and TRBJ2-7; 9 bases map to TRBD2. V lost 4 bases and J lost 0; bases outside the gene matches: 2. The CDR3 totals 14 residues. Germline-derived CDR1 and CDR2 are SGHRS and YFSETQ.